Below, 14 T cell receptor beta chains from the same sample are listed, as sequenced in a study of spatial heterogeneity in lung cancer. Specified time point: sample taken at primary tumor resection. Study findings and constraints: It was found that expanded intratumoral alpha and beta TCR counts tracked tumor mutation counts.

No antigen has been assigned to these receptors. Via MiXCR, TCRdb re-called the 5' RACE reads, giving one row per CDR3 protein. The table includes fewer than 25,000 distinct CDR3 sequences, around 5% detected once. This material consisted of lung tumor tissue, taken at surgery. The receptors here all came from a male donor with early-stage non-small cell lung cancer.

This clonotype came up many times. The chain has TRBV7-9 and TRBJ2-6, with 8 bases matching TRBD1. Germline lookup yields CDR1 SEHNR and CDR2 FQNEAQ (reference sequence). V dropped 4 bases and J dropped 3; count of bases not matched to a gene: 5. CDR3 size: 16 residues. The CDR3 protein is CASSSGQGSGANVLTF. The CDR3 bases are TGTGCCAGCAGCTCAGGACAGGGAAGTGGGGCCAACGTCCTGACTTTC.

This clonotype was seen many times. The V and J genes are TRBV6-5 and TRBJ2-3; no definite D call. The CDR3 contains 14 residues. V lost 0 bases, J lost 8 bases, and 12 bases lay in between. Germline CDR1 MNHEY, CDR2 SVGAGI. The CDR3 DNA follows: TGTGCCAGCAGTTACTCGCGGTGGTCGGGTACGCAGTATTTT. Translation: CASSYSRWSGTQYF.

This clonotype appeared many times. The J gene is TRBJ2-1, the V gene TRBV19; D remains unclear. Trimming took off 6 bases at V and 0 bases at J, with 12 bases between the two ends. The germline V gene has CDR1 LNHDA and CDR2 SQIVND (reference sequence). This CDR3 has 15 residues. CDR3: CASSEWLHSYNEQFF. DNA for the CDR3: TGTGCCAGTAGCGAATGGCTCCACTCCTACAATGAGCAGTTCTTC.

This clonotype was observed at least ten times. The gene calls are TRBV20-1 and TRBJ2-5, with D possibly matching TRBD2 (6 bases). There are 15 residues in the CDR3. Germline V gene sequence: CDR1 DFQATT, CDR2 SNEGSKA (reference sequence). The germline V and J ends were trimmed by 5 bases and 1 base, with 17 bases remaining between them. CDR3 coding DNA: TGCAGTGCTCCCCCCGGGGGAACCACCCAAGAGACCCAGTACTTC. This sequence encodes CSAPPGGTTQETQYF.

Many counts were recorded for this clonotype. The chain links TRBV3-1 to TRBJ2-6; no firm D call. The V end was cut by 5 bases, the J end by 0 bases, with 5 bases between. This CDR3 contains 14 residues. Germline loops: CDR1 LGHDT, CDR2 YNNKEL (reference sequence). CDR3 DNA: TGTGCCAGCAGCAGCCGCTCTGGGGCCAACGTCCTGACTTTC. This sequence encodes CASSSRSGANVLTF.

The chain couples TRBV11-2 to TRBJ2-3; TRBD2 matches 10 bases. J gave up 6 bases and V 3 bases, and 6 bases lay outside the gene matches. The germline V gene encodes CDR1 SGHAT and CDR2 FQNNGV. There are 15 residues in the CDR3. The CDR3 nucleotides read TGTGCCAGCAGCTTGGCTAGCGGGAGAAGGGATACGCAGTATTTT. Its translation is CASSLASGRRDTQYF.

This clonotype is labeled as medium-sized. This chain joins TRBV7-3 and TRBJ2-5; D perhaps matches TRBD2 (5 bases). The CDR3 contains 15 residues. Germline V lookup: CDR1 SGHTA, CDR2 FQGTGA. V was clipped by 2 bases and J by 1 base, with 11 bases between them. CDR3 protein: CASSLLGRAQETQYF. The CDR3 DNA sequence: TGTGCCAGCAGCTTACTCGGGCGGGCCCAAGAGACCCAGTACTTC.

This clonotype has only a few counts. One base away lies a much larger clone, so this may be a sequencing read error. The CDR3 loop is CSASGTGGYGCTF. The CDR3 nucleotides are TGCAGTGCTAGTGGGACAGGGGGCTATGGCTGCACCTTC. The V call is TRBV20-1, the J call TRBJ1-2; the match to TRBD1 covers 12 bases. This CDR3 is built from 13 residues. CDR1 DFQATT and CDR2 SNEGSKA come from the germline V gene (reference sequence).

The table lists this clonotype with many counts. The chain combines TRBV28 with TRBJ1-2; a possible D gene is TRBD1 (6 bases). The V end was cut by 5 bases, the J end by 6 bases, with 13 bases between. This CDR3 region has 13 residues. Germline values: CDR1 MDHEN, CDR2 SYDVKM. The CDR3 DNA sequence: TGTGCCAGCAGTCACCAGGGGACGAATGGCTACACCTTC. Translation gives CASSHQGTNGYTF.

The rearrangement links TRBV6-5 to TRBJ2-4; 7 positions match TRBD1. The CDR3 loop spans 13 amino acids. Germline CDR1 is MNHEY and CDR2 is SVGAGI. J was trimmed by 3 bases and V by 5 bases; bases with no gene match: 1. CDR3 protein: CASSRDSKNIQYF. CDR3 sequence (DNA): TGTGCCAGCAGTCGGGACAGCAAAAACATTCAGTACTTC.

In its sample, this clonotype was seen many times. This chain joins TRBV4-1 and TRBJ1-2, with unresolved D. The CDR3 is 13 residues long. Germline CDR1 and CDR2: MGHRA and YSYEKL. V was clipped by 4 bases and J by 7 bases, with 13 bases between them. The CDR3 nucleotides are TGCGCCAGCAGCCTAACGAGGGATGGTGGCTACACCTTC. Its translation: CASSLTRDGGYTF.

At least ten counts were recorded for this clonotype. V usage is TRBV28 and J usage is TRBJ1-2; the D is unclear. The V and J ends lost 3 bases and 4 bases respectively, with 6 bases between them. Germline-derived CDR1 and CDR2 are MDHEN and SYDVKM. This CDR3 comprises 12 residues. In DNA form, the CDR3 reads TGTGCCAGCAGTTTGCGGTCCTATGGCTACACCTTC. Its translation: CASSLRSYGYTF.

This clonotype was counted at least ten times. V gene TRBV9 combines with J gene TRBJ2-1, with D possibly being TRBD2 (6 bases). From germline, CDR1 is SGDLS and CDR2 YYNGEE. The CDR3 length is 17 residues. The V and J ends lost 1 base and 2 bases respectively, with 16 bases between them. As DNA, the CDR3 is TGTGCCAGCAGCGTAAAGGGACTCCCCGGAACCTACAATGAGCAGTTCTTC. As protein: CASSVKGLPGTYNEQFF.

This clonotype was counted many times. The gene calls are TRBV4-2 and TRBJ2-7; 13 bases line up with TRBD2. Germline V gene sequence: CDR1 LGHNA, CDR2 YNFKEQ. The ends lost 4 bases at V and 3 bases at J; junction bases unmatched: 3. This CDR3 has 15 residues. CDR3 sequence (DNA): TGTGCCAGCAGCCCCGGACTAGCGGGGGTCTACGAGCAGTACTTC. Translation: CASSPGLAGVYEQYF.